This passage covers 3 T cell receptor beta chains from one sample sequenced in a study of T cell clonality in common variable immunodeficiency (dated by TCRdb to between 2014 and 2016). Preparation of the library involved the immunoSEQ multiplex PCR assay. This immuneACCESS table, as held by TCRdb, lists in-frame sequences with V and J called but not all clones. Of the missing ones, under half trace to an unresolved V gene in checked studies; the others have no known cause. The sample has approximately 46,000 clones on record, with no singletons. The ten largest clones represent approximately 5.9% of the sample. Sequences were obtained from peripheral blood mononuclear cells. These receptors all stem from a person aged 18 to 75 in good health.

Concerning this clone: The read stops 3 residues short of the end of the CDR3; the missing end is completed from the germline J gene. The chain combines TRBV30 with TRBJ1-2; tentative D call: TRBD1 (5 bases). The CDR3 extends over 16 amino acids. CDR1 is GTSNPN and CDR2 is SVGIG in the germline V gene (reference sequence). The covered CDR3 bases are TGTGCCTGGAGTTCCGGACTAGCGGGGCTGGGAGATACC. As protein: CAWSSGLAGLGDT. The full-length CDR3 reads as CAWSSGLAGLGDTYTF. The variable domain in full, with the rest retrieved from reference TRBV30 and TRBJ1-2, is SQTIHQWPATLVQPVGSPLSLECTVEGTSNPNLYWYRQAAGRGLQLLFYSVGIGQISSEVPQNLSASRPQDRQFILSSKKLLLSDSGFYLCAWSSGLAGLGDTYTFGSGTRLTVV.

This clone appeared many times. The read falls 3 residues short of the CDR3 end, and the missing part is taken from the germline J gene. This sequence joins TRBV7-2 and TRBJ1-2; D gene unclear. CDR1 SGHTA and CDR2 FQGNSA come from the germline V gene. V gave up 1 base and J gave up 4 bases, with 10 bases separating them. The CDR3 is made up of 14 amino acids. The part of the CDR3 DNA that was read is TGTGCCAGCAGCTTAGGACCGAGACTCTATGGC. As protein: CASSLGPRLYG. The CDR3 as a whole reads CASSLGPRLYGYTF.

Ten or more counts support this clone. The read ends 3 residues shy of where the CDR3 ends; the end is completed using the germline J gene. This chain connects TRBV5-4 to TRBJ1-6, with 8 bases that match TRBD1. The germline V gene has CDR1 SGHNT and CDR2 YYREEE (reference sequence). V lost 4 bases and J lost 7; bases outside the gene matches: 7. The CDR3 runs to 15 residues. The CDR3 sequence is CASSPGGAINSPLHF. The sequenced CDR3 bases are TGTGCCAGCAGCCCAGGGGGCGCAATCAATTCACCC.